The 30 T cell receptor beta chains below all came from one sample that was sequenced in a study of blood T cell repertoires in COVID-19. Sequencing used immunoSEQ multiplex PCR; TCRdb keeps in-frame clones, though not all of them. The profile shows 180,000 or so clones, approximately 80% of them singletons. The sample taken for sequencing was PBMCs or T cells enriched from blood (not recorded which). Receptors originate from a man in his 60s who had been exposed to COVID-19.

The chain uses TRBV6-2 or TRBV6-3 and TRBJ1-2; 8 nucleotides line up with TRBD1. V was clipped by 5 bases and J by 4 bases; unmatched bases: 6. The CDR3 totals 14 residues. Germline-derived CDR1 and CDR2 are MNHEY and SVGEGT. This chain's CDR3 is CASSRAGGSYGYTF. CDR3 coding DNA: TGTGCCAGCAGTCGGGCAGGGGGCTCCTATGGCTACACCTTC.

A few counts support this clone. The chain has TRBV7-8 and TRBJ2-2; D is unresolved. Trimming took 5 bases from V and 6 from J, leaving 7 bases between them. The CDR3 contains 12 residues. Germline lookup yields CDR1 SGHVS and CDR2 FQNEAQ. CDR3 nucleotide sequence: TGTGCCAGCAGCCAACTATCCGGGGAGCTGTTTTTT. Translation: CASSQLSGELFF.

This chain joins TRBV3-1 (or the pseudogene TRBV3-2) and TRBJ2-7; a possible D gene is TRBD2 (6 bases). The V end was cut by 0 bases, the J end by 6 bases, with 18 bases between. This CDR3 has 16 residues. Germline loops: CDR1 LGHDT, CDR2 YNNKEL (reference sequence). The CDR3 region has the DNA TGTGCCAGCAGCCAAGAACGTAGCCCACTAGCTGGCGAGCAGTACTTC. Amino acid sequence: CASSQERSPLAGEQYF.

This chain joins TRBV3-1 (or the pseudogene TRBV3-2) and TRBJ2-4; 8 bases are shared with TRBD1. The CDR3 runs to 15 residues. With 1 base clipped from V and 6 bases from J, the junction kept 5 bases outside the gene matches. The V gene's germline CDR1 is LGHDT and CDR2 YNNKEL (reference sequence). The CDR3 region has the DNA TGTGCCAGCAGCCAAGTCTCTCAGGGGGCAAACATTCAGTACTTC. It translates to CASSQVSQGANIQYF.

The gene calls are TRBV5-1 and TRBJ1-5; D is perhaps TRBD1 (6 bases). The germline V gene encodes CDR1 SGHRS and CDR2 YFSETQ. Trimming stripped 0 bases from V and 1 base from J, with 8 bases between. The CDR3 is 15 residues long. The DNA of the CDR3 is TGCGCCAGCAGCTTGGAGGGGGTCAGCAATCAGCCCCAGCATTTT. Translated, it gives CASSLEGVSNQPQHF.

This chain joins TRBV19 and TRBJ2-7; 7 nucleotides line up with TRBD2. Germline-derived CDR1 and CDR2 are LNHDA and SQIVND (reference sequence). The CDR3 length is 17 residues. Trimming cost V 7 bases and J 4 bases; bases outside gene matches: 19. CDR3 in DNA: TGTGCCAGTACCTCCGTCTTTCAAACGGGAGGCGCGTACGAGCAGTACTTC. Translation gives CASTSVFQTGGAYEQYF.

The rearrangement links TRBV7-2 to TRBJ2-7; TRBD1 might be the D (6 bases). The length of the CDR3 is 12 residues. CDR1 SGHTA and CDR2 FQGNSA come from the germline V gene. V was trimmed by 5 bases and J by 6 bases, leaving 11 bases between them. CDR3 sequence (DNA): TGTGCCAGCAGCCCTTACAGGGCCGAGCAGTACTTC. It translates to CASSPYRAEQYF.

This CDR3 reads CATSDPVAGGDSNQPQHF. For the CDR3, the DNA is TGTGCCACCAGTGATCCGGTGGCGGGAGGTGATAGCAATCAGCCCCAGCATTTT. The chain uses TRBV24-1 and TRBJ1-5; D gene uncertain. The CDR3 runs to 18 residues. Between the trimmed V and J ends, which lost 3 bases and 0 bases, there was a span of 17 bases. Germline CDR1 KGHDR, CDR2 SFDVKD.

This rearrangement joins TRBV2 to TRBJ2-2, with 8 bases fitting TRBD1. Germline V gives CDR1 SNHLY, CDR2 FYNNEI. With 2 bases clipped from V and 2 bases from J, the junction kept 7 bases outside the gene matches. The length of the CDR3 is 17 residues. Here the CDR3 DNA reads TGTGCCAGCAGTGAACAGGGGGCGCGCTTTAACACCGGGGAGCTGTTTTTT. Its protein is CASSEQGARFNTGELFF.

The rearrangement uses TRBV28 and TRBJ1-1, with 8 bases fitting TRBD1. The V and J ends lost 6 bases and 3 bases, in that order; junction bases with no gene match: 9. Per germline, CDR1 MDHEN and CDR2 SYDVKM. This CDR3 is built from 15 residues. CDR3 coding DNA: TGTGCCAGCAGATTACAGGGGGGAGAGGACACTGAAGCTTTCTTT. This gives the protein CASRLQGGEDTEAFF.

The rearrangement joins TRBV27 to TRBJ2-2; TRBD2 agrees at 8 bases. Trimming took 4 bases from V and 4 from J; bases not matched to a gene: 8. The CDR3 loop spans 16 amino acids. The germline CDR1 and CDR2 sequences are MNHEY and SMNVEV (reference sequence). The CDR3 nucleotides are TGTGCCAGCAGTTCCTCAGCGGGAGTGGTCACCGGGGAGCTGTTTTTT. It specifies CASSSSAGVVTGELFF.

The rearrangement joins TRBV5-1 to TRBJ2-3; 7 positions match TRBD2. This CDR3 spans 16 amino acids. V was pared by 1 base and J by 6 bases, with 11 bases of the junction left unmatched. The germline V gene encodes CDR1 SGHRS and CDR2 YFSETQ. For the CDR3, the DNA is TGCGCCAGCAGCTTGCCCCAGACTAGCTCCTCCGATACGCAGTATTTT. As protein: CASSLPQTSSSDTQYF.

This clone turned up a few times. V and J are TRBV6-1 and TRBJ2-1; D gene uncertain. The CDR3 runs to 14 residues. Germline V gives CDR1 MNHNS, CDR2 SASEGT. V lost 6 bases, J lost 1 base, and 10 bases lay in between. Here the CDR3 reads CASSESSSYNEQFF. The CDR3 coding sequence is TGTGCCAGCAGCGAGAGTAGTTCCTACAATGAGCAGTTCTTC.

CDR3 in amino acids: CAAAIGGWYTEAFF. DNA for the CDR3: TGTGCCGCAGCGATCGGGGGGTGGTACACTGAAGCTTTCTTT. The chain carries TRBV15 and TRBJ1-1, with D possibly being TRBD1 (5 bases). The V and J ends lost 11 bases and 3 bases respectively, with 19 bases between them. The CDR3 has 14 residues. Germline lookup yields CDR1 LNHNV and CDR2 YYDKDF (reference sequence).

The J gene is TRBJ2-1, the V gene TRBV7-3, with TRBD1 identical over 8 bases. V dropped 4 bases and J dropped 8; count of bases not matched to a gene: 7. CDR3 length equals 14 residues. Germline V gene sequence: CDR1 SGHTA, CDR2 FQGTGA. CDR3 DNA sequence: TGTGCCAGCAGCTATGCGTCAGGGGGCGATGAGCAGTTCTTC. This encodes CASSYASGGDEQFF. The complete variable domain, with remaining parts taken from reference TRBV7-3 and TRBJ2-1, reads GAGVSQTPSNKVTEKGKYVELRCDPISGHTALYWYRQSLGQGPEFLIYFQGTGAADDSGLPNDRFFAVRPEGSVSTLKIQRTERGDSAVYLCASSYASGGDEQFFGPGTRLTVL.

This chain connects TRBV5-6 to TRBJ1-6; 8 bases are shared with TRBD1. J was trimmed by 5 bases and V by 4 bases; bases with no gene match: 11. CDR1 is SGHDT, CDR2 YYEEEE, per germline. The CDR3 spans 17 residues. The CDR3 nucleotides are TGTGCCAGCAGCCCACGGGTGGGGGACAGGAATAATTCACCCCTCCACTTT. It translates to CASSPRVGDRNNSPLHF.

V and J are TRBV5-4 and TRBJ2-3; TRBD2 is a possible D gene (5 bases). The length of the CDR3 is 15 residues. V shed 2 bases and J shed 6 bases, with 16 bases lying between them. Germline V CDR1 and CDR2: SGHNT, YYREEE (reference sequence). The CDR3 nucleotides are TGTGCCAGCAGCTTCTCAGCGGTAGCCGGGGATACGCAGTATTTT. This translates into CASSFSAVAGDTQYF.

V usage is TRBV9 and J usage is TRBJ1-1; TRBD1 matches at 7 bases. Trimming removed 3 bases from V and 4 bases from J; junction bases left unmatched: 9. The CDR3 covers 15 residues. The germline V gene has CDR1 SGDLS and CDR2 YYNGEE. The CDR3, as DNA: TGTGCCAGCAGCGCGGAGGGGGCGCTGAGCACTGAAGCTTTCTTT. It translates to CASSAEGALSTEAFF.

This rearrangement joins TRBV24-1 to TRBJ2-2, with 7 bases fitting TRBD1. V shed 7 bases, J shed 3 bases, and the junction held 7 bases outside the gene matches. Germline CDR1 is KGHDR and CDR2 is SFDVKD. The CDR3 covers 15 residues. The CDR3 DNA reads as TGTGCCACCAGCCTACAGGGGACCGACACCGGGGAGCTGTTTTTT. This gives the protein CATSLQGTDTGELFF.

This sequence joins TRBV19 and TRBJ1-5; D perhaps matches TRBD1 (6 bases). This CDR3 is built from 16 residues. Per the germline V gene, CDR1 is LNHDA and CDR2 is SQIVND (reference sequence). Trimming pared 4 bases from V and 0 bases from J, leaving 13 bases between. CDR3 protein: CASSTGHGYSNQPQHF. The DNA for the CDR3 is TGTGCCAGTAGTACGGGACACGGTTATAGCAATCAGCCCCAGCATTTT.

The V call is TRBV19, the J call TRBJ1-1, with 10 positions matching TRBD1. The CDR3 totals 15 residues. V shed 6 bases and J 1 base; nucleotides not matched to a gene: 5. CDR1 and CDR2 from the germline V gene are LNHDA and SQIVND (reference sequence). Written as DNA, the CDR3 is TGTGCCAGTAGATTAGACAGGGGGCAGAACACTGAAGCTTTCTTT. This codes for CASRLDRGQNTEAFF.

This chain links TRBV7-8 with TRBJ2-3; the D gene is possibly TRBD1 (5 bases). CDR1 and CDR2 from the germline V gene are SGHVS and FQNEAQ. V was pared by 5 bases and J by 4 bases, with 22 bases between. The CDR3 covers 17 residues. The CDR3, as DNA: TGTGCCAGCAGCCCCAACACAGGACAAGGAAGATCAGATACGCAGTATTTT. Its translation is CASSPNTGQGRSDTQYF.

V gene TRBV7-8 combines with J gene TRBJ2-2, with 9 bases that match TRBD1. The CDR3 is 15 residues long. V trimming: 5 bases; J trimming: 6 bases; junction bases outside the gene matches: 7. CDR1 and CDR2 from the germline V gene are SGHVS and FQNEAQ. This chain's CDR3 is CASSPGTGKAGELFF. CDR3 DNA: TGTGCCAGCAGCCCCGGGACAGGGAAGGCCGGGGAGCTGTTTTTT. Full variable domain (missing parts from reference TRBV7-8 and TRBJ2-2): GAGVSQSPRYKVAKRGQDVALRCDPISGHVSLFWYQQALGQGPEFLTYFQNEAQLDKSGLPSDRFFAERPEGSVSTLKIQRTQQEDSAVYLCASSPGTGKAGELFFGEGSRLTVL.

The rearrangement joins TRBV11-1 to TRBJ2-7; a possible D gene is TRBD2 (6 bases). There are 14 residues in the CDR3. V dropped 5 bases and J dropped 7 bases, with 18 bases sitting between them. Germline lookup yields CDR1 SGHAT and CDR2 FQDESV (reference sequence). The CDR3 DNA reads TGTGCCAGCAGCCCCGACCGATTGGGGAGGGAGCAGTACTTC. Translated: CASSPDRLGREQYF.

The chain combines TRBV30 with TRBJ2-1; D is possibly TRBD2 (7 bases). The V end was cut by 4 bases, the J end by 5 bases, with 15 bases between. CDR1 and CDR2 from the germline V gene are GTSNPN and SVGIG (reference sequence). CDR3 length equals 14 residues. CDR3 loop: CAWKGGEPNNEQFF. In DNA, the CDR3 is TGTGCCTGGAAGGGGGGGGAGCCCAACAATGAGCAGTTCTTC.

This rearrangement joins TRBV14 to TRBJ2-3; TRBD2 aligns across 8 bases. CDR1 is SGHDN, CDR2 FVKESK, per germline. Trimming cost V 3 bases and J 5 bases; bases outside gene matches: 16. The CDR3 has 18 residues. Here the CDR3 reads CASSHLTPGLVPEDTQYF. CDR3 in DNA: TGTGCCAGCAGCCACCTCACTCCGGGACTAGTTCCGGAAGATACGCAGTATTTT.

The J gene is TRBJ1-2, the V gene TRBV12-5; 7 positions match TRBD1. The CDR3 is made up of 12 amino acids. V shed 7 bases, J shed 4 bases, and the junction held 3 bases outside the gene matches. The germline V gene encodes CDR1 LGHNT and CDR2 FRNRAP. Written as DNA, the CDR3 is TGTGCTAGTGAAGGGACAGCCTATGGCTACACCTTC. This codes for CASEGTAYGYTF.

This rearrangement joins TRBV27 to TRBJ2-3; D may be TRBD1 (6 bases). Trimming removed 2 bases from V and 1 base from J, with 16 bases in between. Per the germline V gene, CDR1 is MNHEY and CDR2 is SMNVEV (reference sequence). The CDR3 length is 17 residues. DNA for the CDR3: TGTGCCAGCAGTTTAACCCAGGGGATCGGGGGCACAGATACGCAGTATTTT. Translation: CASSLTQGIGGTDTQYF.

CDR3 sequence reads: CASSLGQGRRTDTQYF. The CDR3 region has the DNA TGTGCCAGCAGTTTGGGACAGGGGAGACGCACAGATACGCAGTATTTT. The gene calls are TRBV27 and TRBJ2-3; 10 nucleotides match TRBD1. J gave up 1 base and V 3 bases, and 4 bases lay outside the gene matches. CDR3 length equals 16 residues. Looked up from germline, CDR1 is MNHEY and CDR2 is SMNVEV (reference sequence).

This clone showed up just a few times. The chain uses TRBV2 and TRBJ1-3, with 9 bases matching TRBD1. Germline lookup yields CDR1 SNHLY and CDR2 FYNNEI. V lost 4 bases and J lost 0; bases outside the gene matches: 4. The CDR3 extends over 16 amino acids. This CDR3 reads CASSGGQGYSGNTIYF. In nucleotides, the CDR3 is TGTGCCAGCAGTGGGGGACAGGGATACTCTGGAAACACCATATATTTT.